This T cell receptor beta chain was recorded in a study of vaccination and CD4 T cells after COVID-19 (dated by TCRdb to the early 2020s). Regarding the study in general: Convalescent patients had a positive SARS-CoV-2 result on nasal swab PCR, and of these patients, nine had mild disease and one had severe disease. The convalescent cohort comprised six males and four females, including two Hispanic individuals, seven Caucasians, two Asians and one multiracial person. Participants got two doses of the Pfizer-BioNTech BNT162b2 vaccine (n=8) or two doses of the Moderna mRNA-1273 vaccine (n=2). Post-COVID blood samples from convalescent patients were collected a median of approximately 100 days after diagnosis, with a range of roughly 35 to 180 days. Post-vaccine blood samples were taken a median of roughly 75 days after the second vaccine dose, with a range of 14 to 241 days. Culture stimuli were overlapping spike peptide pools from SARS-CoV-2 and from the common cold coronaviruses HCoV-NL63, HCoV-OC43 and HCoV-229E. As controls, cultures received a CEFX viral epitope pool (the positive control), an HIV-1 Nef peptide pool (the negative control), or no peptide at all. The spike-specific CD4+ TCR repertoire was compared before and after mRNA vaccination in over 9 COVID-19 convalescent patients and a handful of infection-naive healthy vaccine recipients.

The investigation overall reported the following: Only a relatively small number of convalescent patients were included in the study, and early timepoints following natural infection were not analyzed. The median number of SARS-CoV-2-reactive clonotypes rose from 21 after infection to 38 after vaccination, but the change was not significant. Nearly all vaccine-specific clones in convalescent patients (304 of 307) were mono-reactive for SARS-CoV-2 spike rather than cross-reactive with common cold coronaviruses. In convalescent patients, a median approximately 90% of post-vaccine SARS-CoV-2-reactive clones were detected only after vaccination, suggesting vaccine-specific priming.

In the paper's terms, the treatment or condition label means: roughly ten-day PBMC culture with coronavirus spike peptide pools or control peptides (ViraFEST assay). The study used the ViraFEST assay, which expanded antigen-specific T cells with peptide pools and then identified expanded clonotypes by TCR sequencing. Positive SARS-CoV-2 PCR tests in the convalescent patients dated from March to December 2020, before Alpha, Beta and Delta variants emerged in the United States. Each well held two million PBMCs cultured with around 10 ug/ml peptide pools in IMDM containing approximately 5% human AB serum and roughly 10 IU/ml IL-2. Half of the culture medium was replaced with fresh IL-2-containing medium on days 3 and 7. After 10 days of culture, CD4+ T cells were isolated by negative selection using the EasySep CD4+ T cell isolation kit. PBMCs were separated from whole blood using Ficoll-Paque Plus gradient centrifugation and then either used fresh or cryopreserved at -140C. In general, triplicate wells were set up for every culture condition.

In regard to this clonotype: What antigen it recognizes has not been identified. It has no much larger one-base neighbor in the sample; base qualities were not kept.

The library relied on PCR. DNA from cultured CD4+ T cells was subjected to TCR sequencing with the Oncomine TCR Beta short-read assay at the Johns Hopkins FTIC core. Genomic DNA was extracted from the cultured CD4+ T cells with the QIAamp micro DNA kit. Oncomine TCR Beta libraries from cultured CD4+ T cells were pooled with unique dual indexes and sequenced on an Illumina iSeq 100. On the study's bioinformatics: Non-productive sequences were removed, and CDR3s that did not start with C, did not end with F or W, or were shorter than 7 amino acids were discarded. The MANAFEST web application identified antigen-specific clonotypes by comparing peptide-stimulated wells against reference wells and other culture wells. Positive clones required FDR below 0.05, an odds ratio above 5, and productive frequency above 0.1% in at least two of three replicate wells. A clonotype was classed as cross-reactive if the clonotype showed significant expansion both in SARS-CoV-2 spike wells and in at least one common cold coronavirus spike condition. Using R version 3.6.1, CDR3 homology was evaluated through Levenshtein distances (stringdist) along with unrooted phylogenetic trees (ape). The public reads were run again by TCRdb, first through fastp at Q25 and then through MiXCR, and only productive beta chains were kept. Rows with one shared CDR3 protein collapse into an entry with the most common genes and DNA. TCRdb assigned the V and J calls; the authors' analysis was not used. The sample yields 15,000 to 20,000 distinct CDR3 sequences; around 56% were counted once. The ten largest clones capture approximately 7% of the sample.

CDR1 MNHEY and CDR2 SVGEGT were looked up in the germline V gene. At the junction V is shortened by 3 bases and J by 3 bases, with 6 bases in between. Measured from the cysteine to the phenylalanine, the CDR3 is 12 residues long. Kept here is only the CDR3 DNA, which spans 36 bases and is read in frame from base 1. This receptor was identified in a human donor who had recovered from COVID-19. The starting material was CD4+ T cells from blood, cultured in vitro, obtained before SARS-CoV-2 vaccination. The rearranged segments are TRBV6-2 or TRBV6-3 and TRBJ2-7; the D gene cannot be resolved reliably. The CDR3 reads CASSYGLYEQYF. The DNA sequence follows: TGTGCCAGCAGTTATGGGCTCTACGAGCAGTACTTC.